These 31 T cell receptor beta chains came from one sample sequenced in a study of blood T cell repertoires in COVID-19. Generated by immunoSEQ multiplex PCR, the TCRdb table keeps only in-frame clones and is missing some. The data show a few hundred thousand clones, over 80% seen once. Sequences were obtained from PBMCs or T cells enriched from blood (not recorded which). The receptors derive from a man younger than 45 who had recovered from COVID-19.

The V and J genes are TRBV7-2 and TRBJ1-2; TRBD1 is a possible D gene (5 bases). The CDR3 sequence is 16 residues long. Trimming removed 1 base from V and 4 bases from J, with 16 bases in between. Per the germline V gene, CDR1 is SGHTA and CDR2 is FQGNSA. The chain's CDR3 is CASSLDKVRAVYGYTF. DNA for the CDR3: TGTGCCAGCAGCTTAGATAAGGTCAGGGCAGTCTATGGCTACACCTTC.

This chain links TRBV6-5 with TRBJ2-3, with 8 nucleotides matching TRBD1. This CDR3 contains 14 residues. Germline V gives CDR1 MNHEY, CDR2 SVGAGI. V lost 6 bases and J lost 1; bases outside the gene matches: 3. This CDR3 is CASSQTGGTDTQYF. CDR3 in DNA: TGTGCCAGCAGCCAGACAGGGGGCACAGATACGCAGTATTTT.

The chain combines TRBV9 with TRBJ2-2, with D perhaps TRBD1 (5 bases). Between the trimmed V and J ends, which lost 0 bases and 3 bases, there was a span of 18 bases. From germline, CDR1 is SGDLS and CDR2 YYNGEE. The CDR3 spans 18 residues. CDR3 residues: CASSVAISSGRDTGELFF. CDR3 nucleotides: TGTGCCAGCAGCGTAGCTATATCTTCGGGCAGGGACACCGGGGAGCTGTTTTTT.

The chain uses TRBV6-5 and TRBJ2-7; D might be TRBD1 (5 bases). Germline CDR1 MNHEY, CDR2 SVGAGI. Trimming cost V 6 bases and J 6 bases, with 18 bases left between them. The CDR3 runs 14 residues. The CDR3 loop is CASSTILGVGEQYF. In nucleotides, the CDR3 is TGTGCCAGCAGCACGATATTAGGGGTTGGCGAGCAGTACTTC.

The chain employs TRBV24-1 and TRBJ2-1, with TRBD1 matching 9 bases. V was pared by 1 base and J by 5 bases, with 2 bases of the junction left unmatched. Germline values: CDR1 KGHDR, CDR2 SFDVKD. This CDR3 comprises 15 residues. DNA of the CDR3: TGTGCCACCAGTGATTTAGGGACAGGGAACAATGAGCAGTTCTTC. Its translation: CATSDLGTGNNEQFF.

This chain uses TRBV7-9 with TRBJ1-3, with 7 nucleotides matching TRBD1. Germline CDR1 SEHNR, CDR2 FQNEAQ (reference sequence). V lost 5 bases to trimming and J lost 0 bases; unmatched junction nucleotides: 4. The CDR3 runs 15 residues. This chain's CDR3 is CASSQDRSSGNTIYF. The CDR3 DNA reads TGTGCCAGCAGCCAGGACAGGAGCTCTGGAAACACCATATATTTT.

The chain links TRBV30 to TRBJ1-2; maybe TRBD1 (6 bases). The CDR3 has 14 residues. Germline V gene lookup returns CDR1 GTSNPN and CDR2 SVGIG (reference sequence). V lost 2 bases and J lost 8, with 18 bases in between. CDR3 residues: CAWSPKARGGGYTF. CDR3 nucleotide sequence: TGTGCCTGGAGTCCCAAGGCCAGGGGTGGCGGCTACACCTTC.

The V and J genes are TRBV20-1 and TRBJ2-1; D perhaps matches TRBD2 (6 bases). The V end was cut by 3 bases, the J end by 9 bases, with 9 bases between. The CDR3 has 11 amino acids. CDR1 is DFQATT and CDR2 is SNEGSKA in the germline V gene (reference sequence). CDR3 nucleotide sequence: TGCAGTGCTAGCTCGGAGGGTGAGCAGTTCTTC. Protein sequence: CSASSEGEQFF.

The chain carries TRBV30 and TRBJ2-7; D is unclear. CDR3 length: 14 amino acids. V gave up 0 bases and J gave up 3 bases, with 12 bases separating them. Germline CDR1 GTSNPN, CDR2 SVGIG (reference sequence). CDR3 loop: CAWSVHLTFYEQYF. For the CDR3, the DNA is TGTGCCTGGAGTGTACATCTTACCTTCTACGAGCAGTACTTC.

The gene calls are TRBV18 and TRBJ1-2; 9 positions match TRBD1. Germline V gene lookup returns CDR1 KGHSH and CDR2 LQKENI. The CDR3 is 13 residues long. J gave up 4 bases and V 3 bases, and 0 bases lay outside the gene matches. In DNA form, the CDR3 reads TGTGCCAGCTCACCGGACAGGGGCTATGGCTACACCTTC. Translating it yields CASSPDRGYGYTF.

A few counts support this clone. The gene calls are TRBV4-3 and TRBJ1-1; D remains unclear. This CDR3 has 16 residues. The germline V gene has CDR1 LGHNA and CDR2 YSLEER. The germline V and J ends were trimmed by 0 bases and 1 base, with 12 bases remaining between them. CDR3 sequence reads: CASSQEFWRSNTEAFF. As DNA, the CDR3 is TGCGCCAGCAGCCAAGAATTCTGGCGGTCGAACACTGAAGCTTTCTTT.

The chain couples TRBV19 to TRBJ1-2, with 9 positions matching TRBD1. Trimming took 3 bases from V and 6 from J; bases not matched to a gene: 2. Germline CDR1 and CDR2: LNHDA and SQIVND (reference sequence). CDR3 length: 13 residues. For the CDR3, the DNA is TGTGCCAGTAGTATCGGACAGGGGAATGGCTACACCTTC. It codes for CASSIGQGNGYTF.

The rearrangement joins TRBV2 to TRBJ2-4, with D possibly being TRBD2 (6 bases). CDR1 SNHLY and CDR2 FYNNEI come from the germline V gene. V shed 5 bases and J shed 0 bases, with 20 bases lying between them. This CDR3 region has 18 residues. CDR3 sequence: CASSRGRGGAGAKNIQYF. The DNA of the CDR3 is TGTGCCAGCAGTCGTGGTCGAGGCGGGGCGGGAGCCAAAAACATTCAGTACTTC.

The V call is TRBV5-1, the J call TRBJ1-6, with D hard to call. The CDR3 loop spans 15 amino acids. Between the trimmed V and J ends, which lost 7 bases and 1 base, there was a span of 12 bases. In germline, CDR1 is SGHRS, CDR2 YFSETQ. The CDR3 sequence is CASATAGSYNSPLHF. In DNA form, the CDR3 reads TGCGCCAGCGCTACCGCAGGTTCCTATAATTCACCCCTCCACTTT. The full variable domain, its missing parts supplied by reference TRBV5-1 and TRBJ1-6, is KAGVTQTPRYLIKTRGQQVTLSCSPISGHRSVSWYQQTPGQGLQFLFEYFSETQRNKGNFPGRFSGRQFSNSRSEMNVSTLELGDSALYLCASATAGSYNSPLHFGNGTRLTVT.

V and J are TRBV7-2 and TRBJ2-5; 10 bases map to TRBD1. CDR3 length equals 15 residues. Germline V gene sequence: CDR1 SGHTA, CDR2 FQGNSA. The trim removed 3 bases at V and 5 bases at J, leaving 6 bases unmatched. CDR3 residues: CASSFTTGGRETQYF. DNA of the CDR3: TGTGCCAGCAGCTTTACGACAGGGGGCCGGGAGACCCAGTACTTC.

The chain combines TRBV6-1 with TRBJ2-7, with 7 nucleotides matching TRBD1. Trimming took 1 base from V and 1 from J; bases not matched to a gene: 10. The CDR3 length is 17 residues. Germline-derived CDR1 and CDR2 are MNHNS and SASEGT. CDR3 in amino acids: CASSEVRQGRWSYEQYF. In DNA form, the CDR3 reads TGTGCCAGCAGTGAAGTGAGACAGGGTCGATGGTCCTACGAGCAGTACTTC.

The CDR3 DNA reads TGTGCCAGCAGCTTAGACAGGGCGGGTGAAGCTTTCTTT. Protein sequence: CASSLDRAGEAFF. The chain uses TRBV5-6 and TRBJ1-1; 7 bases match TRBD1. Germline V gene sequence: CDR1 SGHDT, CDR2 YYEEEE. The CDR3 loop spans 13 amino acids. The V gene end was trimmed by 2 bases and the J gene end by 7 bases; junction bases not matched to a gene: 5.

V and J are TRBV4-3 and TRBJ2-5, with a weak D call TRBD1 (5 bases). The germline gives CDR1 LGHNA, CDR2 YSLEER. Trimming took off 1 base at V and 3 bases at J, with 12 bases between the two ends. This CDR3 contains 15 residues. DNA for the CDR3: TGCGCCAGCAGCCAAGTAGGGGAACGCGAAGAGACCCAGTACTTC. It translates to CASSQVGEREETQYF.

The V call is TRBV12-3 or TRBV12-4, the J call TRBJ2-1; 8 bases line up with TRBD1. J gave up 15 bases and V 6 bases, and 10 bases lay outside the gene matches. CDR3 length equals 12 residues. The CDR3 loop reads CASSPDRGTWFF. For the CDR3, the DNA is TGTGCCAGCAGCCCTGACAGGGGCACTTGGTTCTTC.

This clone turned up a few times. This chain uses TRBV25-1 with TRBJ1-1; the match to TRBD1 covers 8 bases. Germline V gene sequence: CDR1 MGHDK, CDR2 SYGVNS. J lost 4 bases, V lost 8 bases, and 12 bases had no gene match. There are 15 residues in the CDR3. The CDR3 sequence is CASDESGGSGTEAFF. CDR3 nucleotides: TGTGCCAGCGATGAATCAGGGGGCTCTGGCACTGAAGCTTTCTTT. Combining the CDR3 with reference TRBV25-1 and TRBJ1-1 gives the whole variable domain EADIYQTPRYLVIGTGKKITLECSQTMGHDKMYWYQQDPGMELHLIHYSYGVNSTEKGDLSSESTVSRIRTEHFPLTLESARPSHTSQYLCASDESGGSGTEAFFGQGTRLTVV.

The chain is built from TRBV5-4 and TRBJ1-2, with D perhaps matching TRBD1 (5 bases). The germline V and J ends were trimmed by 0 bases and 4 bases, with 16 bases remaining between them. Germline CDR1 SGHNT, CDR2 YYREEE (reference sequence). This CDR3 has 16 amino acids. The CDR3 here is CASSLGAGGGSYGYTF. CDR3 in DNA: TGTGCCAGCAGCTTGGGGGCTGGGGGGGGAAGCTATGGCTACACCTTC.

The V call is TRBV2, the J call TRBJ1-2, with a weak D call TRBD1 (6 bases). Looked up from germline, CDR1 is SNHLY and CDR2 is FYNNEI. The CDR3 extends over 14 amino acids. V lost 4 bases to trimming and J lost 5 bases, with 14 bases between them. CDR3 amino acids: CASSGDIGVYGYTF. CDR3 DNA: TGTGCCAGCAGTGGGGACATAGGGGTGTATGGCTACACCTTC.

Note on this clone: A read error may account for a junction end that differs from germline. CDR3 coding DNA: TGTGCCAGCAGTTACCAGGGGGATTATAGCAATCAGCTCCAGCATTTT. Translating gives CASSYQGDYSNQLQHF. This chain connects TRBV6-8 to TRBJ1-5; 7 bases align to TRBD1. The length of the CDR3 is 16 residues. The germline V gene encodes CDR1 MNHGY and CDR2 SAAAGT.

This sequence joins TRBV5-1 and TRBJ2-5, with 9 bases identical to TRBD1. CDR3 length: 14 residues. The germline CDR1 and CDR2 sequences are SGHRS and YFSETQ. Trimming took 4 bases from V and 2 from J; bases not matched to a gene: 3. The chain's CDR3 is CASSVDRGQETQYF. The CDR3 DNA reads as TGCGCCAGCAGCGTGGACAGGGGACAAGAGACCCAGTACTTC.

In its sample, this clone was seen once. The chain recombines TRBV30 with TRBJ2-7, with 7 bases identical to TRBD1. The CDR3 consists of 14 residues. J gave up 5 bases and V 1 base, and 8 bases lay outside the gene matches. Germline V CDR1 and CDR2: GTSNPN, SVGIG (reference sequence). CDR3 protein: CAWSGGITGDEQYF. The CDR3 DNA reads TGTGCCTGGAGTGGAGGAATTACAGGGGACGAGCAGTACTTC.

The rearrangement uses TRBV29-1 and TRBJ2-6; the match to TRBD1 covers 7 bases. The CDR3 spans 15 residues. Germline loops: CDR1 SQVTM, CDR2 ANQGSEA. V was clipped by 6 bases and J by 0 bases; unmatched bases: 5. The CDR3 region has the DNA TGCAGCGTACCGGGACAGACCTCTGGGGCCAACGTCCTGACTTTC. Its protein is CSVPGQTSGANVLTF.

The chain employs TRBV6-5 and TRBJ1-6; 8 bases line up with TRBD1. The CDR3 is made up of 14 amino acids. With V trimmed by 6 bases and J by 10 bases, 8 bases remained unmatched. Germline-derived CDR1 and CDR2 are MNHEY and SVGAGI. The CDR3 DNA follows: TGTGCCAGCAGCTTGGGACAGGAAGGATCACCCCTCCACTTT. It yields the protein CASSLGQEGSPLHF.

The CDR3 sequence is CASSPGLYYEQYF. Here the CDR3 DNA reads TGTGCCAGTAGTCCCGGACTGTACTACGAGCAGTACTTC. The chain employs TRBV19 and TRBJ2-7; D might be TRBD2 (5 bases). V was shortened by 5 bases and J by 3 bases, with 11 bases between the two germline ends. CDR3 length equals 13 residues. Germline loops: CDR1 LNHDA, CDR2 SQIVND (reference sequence). The full variable domain, rest sourced from reference TRBV19 and TRBJ2-7, is DGGITQSPKYLFRKEGQNVTLSCEQNLNHDAMYWYRQDPGQGLRLIYYSQIVNDFQKGDIAEGYSVSREKKESFPLTVTSAQKNPTAFYLCASSPGLYYEQYFGPGTRLTVT.

This chain connects TRBV7-6 to TRBJ2-2, with 10 bases that match TRBD1. Trimming took 6 bases from V and 6 from J; bases not matched to a gene: 13. The CDR3 is made up of 17 amino acids. The germline V gene has CDR1 SGHVS and CDR2 FNYEAQ. CDR3 residues: CASSDRGRMRAAGELFF. CDR3 DNA: TGTGCCAGCAGTGACAGGGGGCGCATGAGAGCCGCCGGGGAGCTGTTTTTT.

V is TRBV19 and J is TRBJ1-1; D may be TRBD1 (6 bases). V lost 3 bases and J 7 bases, leaving 18 bases between the germline ends. This CDR3 contains 15 residues. Per the germline V gene, CDR1 is LNHDA and CDR2 is SQIVND (reference sequence). CDR3 bases: TGTGCCAGTAGTATTGGAGGACAGTGGGGTATTGAAGCTTTCTTT. Translated, it gives CASSIGGQWGIEAFF. Full variable domain (remainder filled in from reference TRBV19 and TRBJ1-1): DGGITQSPKYLFRKEGQNVTLSCEQNLNHDAMYWYRQDPGQGLRLIYYSQIVNDFQKGDIAEGYSVSREKKESFPLTVTSAQKNPTAFYLCASSIGGQWGIEAFFGQGTRLTVV.

The chain recombines TRBV6-5 with TRBJ2-5, with D possibly being TRBD1 (6 bases). CDR1 is MNHEY and CDR2 is SVGAGI in the germline V gene. V lost 8 bases to trimming and J lost 2 bases, with 12 bases between them. CDR3 length: 13 residues. The CDR3 DNA reads as TGTGCCAGCCAGGGACACCCGCAAGAGACCCAGTACTTC. Translation: CASQGHPQETQYF.